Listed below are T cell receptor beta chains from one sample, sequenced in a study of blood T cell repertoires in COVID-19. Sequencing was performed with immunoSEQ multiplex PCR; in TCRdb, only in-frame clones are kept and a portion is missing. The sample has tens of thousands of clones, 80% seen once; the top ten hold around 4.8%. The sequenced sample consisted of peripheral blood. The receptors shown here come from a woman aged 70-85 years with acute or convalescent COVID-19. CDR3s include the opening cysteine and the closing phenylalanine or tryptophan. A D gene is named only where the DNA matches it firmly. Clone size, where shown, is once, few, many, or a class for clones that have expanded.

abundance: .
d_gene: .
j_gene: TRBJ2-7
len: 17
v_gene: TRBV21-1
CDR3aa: CASSKRTSGGGTYEQYF
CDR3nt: TGTGCCAGCAGCAAAAGGACTAGCGGTGGGGGGACCTACGAGCAGTACTTC

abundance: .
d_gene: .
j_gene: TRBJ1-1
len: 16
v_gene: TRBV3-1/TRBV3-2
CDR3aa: CASSQDMGRRDTEAFF
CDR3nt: TGTGCCAGCAGCCAAGATATGGGGCGGAGGGACACTGAAGCTTTCTTT

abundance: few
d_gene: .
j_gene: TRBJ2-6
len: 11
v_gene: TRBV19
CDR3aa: CASQRANVLTF
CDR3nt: TGTGCCAGTCAAAGGGCCAACGTCCTGACTTTC

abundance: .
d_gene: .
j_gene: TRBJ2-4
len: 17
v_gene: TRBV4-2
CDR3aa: CASSQGDGVGAKNIQYF
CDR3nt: TGTGCCAGCAGCCAAGGCGACGGGGTTGGGGCCAAAAACATTCAGTACTTC

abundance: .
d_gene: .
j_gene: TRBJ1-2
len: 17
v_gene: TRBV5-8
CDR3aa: CASSLEGATRLGYGYTF
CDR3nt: TGTGCCAGCAGCTTGGAAGGGGCAACTAGACTAGGCTATGGCTACACCTTC

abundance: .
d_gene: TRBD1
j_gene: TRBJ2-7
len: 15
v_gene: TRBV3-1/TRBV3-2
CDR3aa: CASSRTAGGSYEQYF
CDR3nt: TGTGCCAGCAGCCGGACGGCAGGGGGCTCCTACGAGCAGTACTTC

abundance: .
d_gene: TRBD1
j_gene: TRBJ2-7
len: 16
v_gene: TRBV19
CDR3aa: CASSGLVGQGRYEQYF
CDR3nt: TGTGCCAGTAGTGGGTTGGTAGGACAGGGACGTTACGAGCAGTACTTC

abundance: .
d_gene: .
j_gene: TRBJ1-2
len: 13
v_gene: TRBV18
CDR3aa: CASSEDTGYGYTF
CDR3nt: TGTGCCAGCTCAGAAGACACCGGCTATGGCTACACCTTC

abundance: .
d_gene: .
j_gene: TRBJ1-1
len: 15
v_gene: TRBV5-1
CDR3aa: CASSFTGGDLAEAFF
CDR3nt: TGCGCCAGCAGCTTCACGGGGGGAGACTTGGCTGAAGCTTTCTTT

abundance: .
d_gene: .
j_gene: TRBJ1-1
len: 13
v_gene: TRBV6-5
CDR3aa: CASSHQGVGEAFF
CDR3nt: TGTGCCAGCAGTCATCAGGGTGTGGGTGAAGCTTTCTTT

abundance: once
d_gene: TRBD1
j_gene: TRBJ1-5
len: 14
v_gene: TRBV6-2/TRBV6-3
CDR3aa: CASSRRGSNQPQHF
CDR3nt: TGTGCCAGCAGCCGCAGGGGGAGCAATCAGCCCCAGCATTTT

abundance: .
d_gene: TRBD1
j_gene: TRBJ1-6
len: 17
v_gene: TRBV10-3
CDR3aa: CAISEVSGTGGNSPLHF
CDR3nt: TGTGCCATCAGTGAGGTGTCCGGGACAGGGGGGAATTCACCCCTCCACTTT

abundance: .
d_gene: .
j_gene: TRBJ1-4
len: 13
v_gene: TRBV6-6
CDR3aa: CASADRANEKLFF
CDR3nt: TGTGCCAGCGCAGACAGAGCTAATGAAAAACTGTTTTTT

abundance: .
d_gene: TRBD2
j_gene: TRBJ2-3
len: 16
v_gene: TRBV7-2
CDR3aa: CASSPQPSGTTDTQYF
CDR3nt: TGTGCCAGCAGCCCCCAGCCTAGCGGGACGACAGATACGCAGTATTTT

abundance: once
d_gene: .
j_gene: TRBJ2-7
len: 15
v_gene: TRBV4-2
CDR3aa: CASSLESDGSYEQYF
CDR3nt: TGTGCCAGCAGCCTTGAGAGCGACGGATCCTACGAGCAGTACTTC

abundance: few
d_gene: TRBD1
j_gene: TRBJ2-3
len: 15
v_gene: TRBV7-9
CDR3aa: CASSQTGGGTDTQYF
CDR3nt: TGTGCCAGCAGCCAGACAGGGGGCGGCACAGATACGCAGTATTTT

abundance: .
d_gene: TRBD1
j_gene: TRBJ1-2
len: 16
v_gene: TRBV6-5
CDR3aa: CASSSRQQGFLYGYTF
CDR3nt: TGTGCCAGCAGTTCCCGACAACAGGGGTTTTTATATGGCTACACCTTC

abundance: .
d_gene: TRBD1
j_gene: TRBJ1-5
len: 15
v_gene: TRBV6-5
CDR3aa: CASRSPGQRNQPQHF
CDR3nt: TGTGCCAGCAGAAGCCCGGGACAGCGAAATCAGCCCCAGCATTTT

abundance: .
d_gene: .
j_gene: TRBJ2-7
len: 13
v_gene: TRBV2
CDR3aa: CASGVLPSYEQYF
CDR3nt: TGTGCCAGCGGAGTGCTCCCCTCCTACGAGCAGTACTTC

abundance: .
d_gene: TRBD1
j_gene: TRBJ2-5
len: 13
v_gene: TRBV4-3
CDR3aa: CASSQGQGETQYF
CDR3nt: TGCGCCAGCAGCCAGGGACAGGGGGAGACCCAGTACTTC

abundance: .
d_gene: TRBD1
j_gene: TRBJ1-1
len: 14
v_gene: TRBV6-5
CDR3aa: CASGTGGMNTEAFF
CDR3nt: TGTGCCAGCGGGACAGGTGGCATGAACACTGAAGCTTTCTTT

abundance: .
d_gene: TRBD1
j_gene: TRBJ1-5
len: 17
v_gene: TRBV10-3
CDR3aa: CAISESATGGVNQPQHF
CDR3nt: TGTGCCATCAGTGAGTCCGCGACAGGGGGCGTAAATCAGCCCCAGCATTTT

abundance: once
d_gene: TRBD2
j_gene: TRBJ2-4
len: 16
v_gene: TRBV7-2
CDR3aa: CASSTSGGLAKNIQYF
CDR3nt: TGTGCCAGCAGCACTAGCGGGGGGCTAGCCAAAAACATTCAGTACTTC

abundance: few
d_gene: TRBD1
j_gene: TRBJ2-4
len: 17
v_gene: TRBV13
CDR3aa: CASSSDRGHLAKNIQYF
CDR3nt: TGTGCCAGCAGCTCGGACAGGGGCCATTTAGCCAAAAACATTCAGTACTTC

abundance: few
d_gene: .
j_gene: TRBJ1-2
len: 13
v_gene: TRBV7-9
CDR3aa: CASSLGEAGGYTF
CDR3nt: TGTGCCAGCAGCTTAGGAGAAGCGGGTGGCTACACCTTC

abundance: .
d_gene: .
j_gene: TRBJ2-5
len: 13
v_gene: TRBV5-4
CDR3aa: CATGGGFLETQYF
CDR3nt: .

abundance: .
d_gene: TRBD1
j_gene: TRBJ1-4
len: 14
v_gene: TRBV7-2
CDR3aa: CASRAGGPNEKLFF
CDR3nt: TGTGCCAGCAGAGCAGGGGGACCGAATGAAAAACTGTTTTTT

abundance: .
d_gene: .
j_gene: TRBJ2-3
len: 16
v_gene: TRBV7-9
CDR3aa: CASSLGSFSSTDTQYF
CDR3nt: TGTGCCAGCAGCTTAGGAAGCTTCTCTAGCACAGATACGCAGTATTTT

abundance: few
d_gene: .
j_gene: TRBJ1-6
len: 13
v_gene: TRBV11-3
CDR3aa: CASSLEAYSPLHF
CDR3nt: TGTGCCAGCAGCTTAGAGGCCTATTCACCCCTCCACTTT

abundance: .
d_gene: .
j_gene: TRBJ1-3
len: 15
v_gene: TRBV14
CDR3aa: CASSQGAGSGNTIYF
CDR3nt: TGTGCCAGCAGCCAAGGGGCTGGTTCTGGAAACACCATATATTTT

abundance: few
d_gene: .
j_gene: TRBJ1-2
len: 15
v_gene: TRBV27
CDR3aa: CASSPKSGRVYGYTF
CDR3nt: TGTGCCAGCAGTCCTAAGTCCGGCAGGGTGTATGGCTACACCTTC

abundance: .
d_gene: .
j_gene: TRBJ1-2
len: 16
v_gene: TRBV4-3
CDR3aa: CASSQDYGRMNYGYTF
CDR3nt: TGCGCCAGCAGCCAAGATTATGGCAGGATGAACTATGGCTACACCTTC

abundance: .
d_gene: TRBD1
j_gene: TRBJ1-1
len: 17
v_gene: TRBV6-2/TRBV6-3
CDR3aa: CASSYSLTGKDLTEAFF
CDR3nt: TGTGCCAGCAGTTACTCGCTGACAGGGAAAGATTTGACTGAAGCTTTCTTT

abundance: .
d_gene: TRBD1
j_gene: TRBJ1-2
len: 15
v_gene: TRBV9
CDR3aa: CASSPRTGEGYGYTF
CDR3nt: TGTGCCAGCAGCCCACGGACAGGGGAGGGCTATGGCTACACCTTC

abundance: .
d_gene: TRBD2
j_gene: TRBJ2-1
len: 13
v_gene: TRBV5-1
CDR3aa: CASSWGLNNEQFF
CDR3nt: TGCGCCAGCAGCTGGGGACTAAACAATGAGCAGTTCTTC

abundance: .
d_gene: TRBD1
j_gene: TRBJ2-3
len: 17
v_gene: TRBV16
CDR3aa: CASSPNPGQGTTDTQYF
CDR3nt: TGTGCCAGCAGCCCAAATCCGGGACAGGGGACCACAGATACGCAGTATTTT

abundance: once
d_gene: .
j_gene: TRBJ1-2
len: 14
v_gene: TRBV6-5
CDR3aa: CASRRSRTEDGYTF
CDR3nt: TGTGCCAGCAGGCGATCGCGGACAGAAGATGGCTACACCTTC

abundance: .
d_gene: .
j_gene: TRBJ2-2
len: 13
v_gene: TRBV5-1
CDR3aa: CASSLGGTGELFF
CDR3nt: TGCGCCAGCAGCTTGGGAGGAACCGGGGAGCTGTTTTTT

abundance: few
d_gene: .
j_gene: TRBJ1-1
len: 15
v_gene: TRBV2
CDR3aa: CASNGARPMNTEAFF
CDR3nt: TGTGCCAGCAATGGGGCCAGACCTATGAACACTGAAGCTTTCTTT

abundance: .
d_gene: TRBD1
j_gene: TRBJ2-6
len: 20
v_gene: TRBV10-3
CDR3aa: CAISEGPGTGPHSGANVLTF
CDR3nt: TGTGCCATCAGTGAGGGGCCTGGGACAGGGCCCCACTCTGGGGCCAACGTCCTGACTTTC

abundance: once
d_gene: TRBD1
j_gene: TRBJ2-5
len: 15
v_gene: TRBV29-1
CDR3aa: CSVEAGRGLRETQYF
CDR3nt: TGCAGCGTTGAAGCGGGCAGGGGGCTGAGAGAGACCCAGTACTTC

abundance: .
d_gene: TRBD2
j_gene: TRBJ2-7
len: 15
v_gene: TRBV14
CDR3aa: CASSQSGAPQYEQYF
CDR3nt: TGTGCCAGCAGTCAGAGCGGGGCCCCCCAGTACGAGCAGTACTTC

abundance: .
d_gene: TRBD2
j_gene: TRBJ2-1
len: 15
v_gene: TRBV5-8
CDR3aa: CASSLGTSQRGEQFF
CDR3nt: TGTGCCAGCAGCTTAGGGACTAGCCAGAGAGGTGAGCAGTTCTTC

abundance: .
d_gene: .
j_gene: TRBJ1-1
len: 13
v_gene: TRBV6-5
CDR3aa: CASSQEGDTEAFF
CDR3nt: TGTGCCAGCAGCCAAGAGGGGGACACTGAAGCTTTCTTT

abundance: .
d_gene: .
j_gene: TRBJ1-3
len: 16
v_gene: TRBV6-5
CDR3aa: CASSYSGRFSGNTIYF
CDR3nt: TGTGCCAGCAGTTACTCGGGGCGGTTCTCTGGAAACACCATATATTTT

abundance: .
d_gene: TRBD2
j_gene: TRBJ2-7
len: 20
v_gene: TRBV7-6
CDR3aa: CASSLAGDAFTSGATYEQYF
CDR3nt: TGTGCCAGCAGCTTAGCGGGGGACGCCTTCACTAGCGGGGCTACCTACGAGCAGTACTTC

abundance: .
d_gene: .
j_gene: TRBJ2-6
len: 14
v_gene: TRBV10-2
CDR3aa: CASSGATGANVLTF
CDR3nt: TGCGCCAGCAGTGGGGCCACCGGGGCCAACGTCCTGACTTTC

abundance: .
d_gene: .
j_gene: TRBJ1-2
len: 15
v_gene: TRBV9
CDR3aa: CASSVAQTGDHGYTF
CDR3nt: TGTGCCAGCAGCGTAGCACAGACAGGTGATCATGGCTACACCTTC

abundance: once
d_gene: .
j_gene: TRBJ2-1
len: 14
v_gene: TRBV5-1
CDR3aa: CASSPTSGNNEQFF
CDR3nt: TGCGCCAGCAGCCCGACGTCGGGTAACAATGAGCAGTTCTTC

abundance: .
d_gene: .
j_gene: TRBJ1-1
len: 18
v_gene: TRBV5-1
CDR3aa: CASSLPGSGAGGNTEAFF
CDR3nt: TGCGCCAGCAGCTTACCGGGTTCGGGGGCGGGAGGGAACACTGAAGCTTTCTTT

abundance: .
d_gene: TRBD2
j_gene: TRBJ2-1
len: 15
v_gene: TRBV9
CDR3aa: CASSVDSGLYNEQFF
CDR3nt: TGTGCCAGCAGCGTAGATAGCGGGTTATACAATGAGCAGTTCTTC

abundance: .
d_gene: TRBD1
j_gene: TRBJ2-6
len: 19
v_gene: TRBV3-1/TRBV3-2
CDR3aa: CASSPTPGQGGPGANVLTF
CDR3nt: TGTGCCAGCAGCCCGACTCCGGGACAAGGGGGCCCTGGGGCCAACGTCCTGACTTTC

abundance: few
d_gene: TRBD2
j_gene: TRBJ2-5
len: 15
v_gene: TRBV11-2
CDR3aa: CASSSSGLDQETQYF
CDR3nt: TGTGCCAGCAGCTCTTCGGGACTAGACCAAGAGACCCAGTACTTC

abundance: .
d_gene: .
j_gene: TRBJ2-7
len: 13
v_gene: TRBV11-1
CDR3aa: CASSQSVRAEQYF
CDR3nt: TGTGCCAGCAGCCAAAGTGTCCGTGCGGAGCAGTACTTC

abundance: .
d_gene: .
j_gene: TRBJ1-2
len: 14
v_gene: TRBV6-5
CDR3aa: CASSYSGSRYGYTF
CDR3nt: TGTGCCAGCAGTTACTCGGGGAGCCGCTATGGCTACACCTTC

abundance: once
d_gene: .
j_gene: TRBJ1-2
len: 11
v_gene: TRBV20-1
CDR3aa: CSALGGYGYTF
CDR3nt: TGCAGTGCGCTGGGGGGCTATGGCTACACCTTC

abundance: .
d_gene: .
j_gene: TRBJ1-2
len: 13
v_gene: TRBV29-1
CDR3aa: CSVGEGRDYGYTF
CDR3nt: TGCAGCGTTGGGGAGGGAAGAGACTATGGCTACACCTTC